The 24 T cell receptor beta chains below come from one sample, sequenced in a study of T cells in Graves' hyperthyroidism and ophthalmopathy. RNA transcripts served as the template for amplifying TCR beta CDR3 regions. The TCR CDR3 first-round RT-PCR relied on the HTBI primer set. One entry per CDR3 protein results from TCRdb running MiXCR on the multiplex PCR reads. The sample lists about 640,000 distinct CDR3 sequences, roughly 15% occurring once. Input material: blood. The source of these receptors is a woman in her forties or fifties with Graves' ophthalmopathy.

Only a few counts were recorded for this clonotype. The chain combines TRBV7-3 with TRBJ2-1, with D possibly TRBD2 on 5 matching bases. The CDR3 spans 14 residues. The ends were cut back, 2 bases at V and 9 bases at J, with 14 bases in the middle. Germline assignment: CDR1 SGHTA and CDR2 FQGTGA. DNA for the CDR3: TGTGCCAGCAGCTTACAGGCTAGCATAGGTGAGCAGTTCTTC. Translating it yields CASSLQASIGEQFF.

Ten or more counts support this clonotype. The chain recombines TRBV14 with TRBJ2-7, with 8 bases lining up with TRBD1. Germline V gene data show CDR1 as SGHDN and CDR2 as FVKESK. The CDR3 runs to 14 residues. V shed 1 base and J 6 bases; nucleotides not matched to a gene: 5. The DNA for the CDR3 is TGTGCCAGCAGCCAAGGACAGGGGATCTCCGAGCAGTACTTC. This sequence encodes CASSQGQGISEQYF.

The table lists this clonotype with many counts. The chain carries TRBV12-3 or TRBV12-4 and TRBJ2-7; the D is unclear. Trimming left V 1 base short and J 4 bases short, with 8 bases between. The CDR3 has 13 amino acids. Written as DNA, the CDR3 is TGTGCCAGCAGTTTAGACCCGAATTACGAGCAGTACTTC. This sequence encodes CASSLDPNYEQYF.

This clonotype was found many times. The chain has TRBV7-9 and TRBJ2-2; 7 nucleotides match TRBD2. The CDR3 consists of 17 residues. Germline V lookup: CDR1 SEHNR, CDR2 FQNEAQ (reference sequence). The V and J ends lost 2 bases and 0 bases, in that order; junction bases with no gene match: 6. CDR3 nucleotides: TGTGCCAGCAGCTTAAGCGCTAGCGGAGCGAACACCGGGGAGCTGTTTTTT. Amino acids: CASSLSASGANTGELFF.

DNA of the CDR3: TGTGCCAGCAGTACCGGGACAGAAAAAGGGAACACCGGGGAGCTGTTTTTT. It is translated as CASSTGTEKGNTGELFF. The rearrangement links TRBV12-3 or TRBV12-4 to TRBJ2-2, with 7 bases that match TRBD1. The CDR3 has 17 amino acids. Germline trimming cut 5 bases from V and 1 base from J; bases unmatched to any gene: 10.

This clonotype came up many times. The chain carries TRBV7-2 and TRBJ2-5; D is possibly TRBD1 (6 bases). V was shortened by 5 bases and J by 2 bases, with 12 bases between the two germline ends. The CDR3 is made up of 14 amino acids. CDR1 and CDR2 from the germline V gene are SGHTA and FQGNSA. The CDR3 sequence: CASSTRTEQETQYF. The CDR3 DNA sequence: TGTGCCAGCAGCACCCGGACAGAACAAGAGACCCAGTACTTC.

This clonotype was observed a few times. The chain uses TRBV20-1 and TRBJ2-7; 9 positions match TRBD2. The V segment lost 4 bases and the J segment 3 bases; nucleotides outside the gene matches: 13. Germline lookup yields CDR1 DFQATT and CDR2 SNEGSKA (reference sequence). The CDR3 spans 16 residues. The DNA of the CDR3 is TGCAGTGCTAAACAATCCTTAGCGGGAGTGGGCTACGAGCAGTACTTC. Translated: CSAKQSLAGVGYEQYF.

At least ten counts were recorded for this clonotype. The chain's CDR3 is CASSLGLAGVTDTQYF. DNA of the CDR3: TGTGCCAGCAGCCTCGGACTAGCGGGAGTCACAGATACGCAGTATTTT. The chain is built from TRBV7-8 and TRBJ2-3; 13 bases fit TRBD2. There are 16 residues in the CDR3. The junction had 4 bases not matched to a gene; V was cut back by 5 bases and J by 2 bases. Germline V gene sequence: CDR1 SGHVS, CDR2 FQNEAQ.

The sample holds a few counts of this clonotype. V and J are TRBV6-1 and TRBJ1-5; 11 bases are shared with TRBD1. The J segment lost 7 bases and the V segment lost 6 bases, leaving 11 bases of the junction unmatched. The CDR3 extends over 16 amino acids. Germline V gene data show CDR1 as MNHNS and CDR2 as SASEGT. CDR3 loop: CASSEGQGGKGQPQHF. As DNA, the CDR3 is TGTGCCAGCAGCGAGGGACAGGGGGGGAAAGGGCAGCCCCAGCATTTT.

In its sample, this clonotype was seen a few times. The gene calls are TRBV9 and TRBJ2-1, with 12 bases matching TRBD2. Germline V CDR1 and CDR2: SGDLS, YYNGEE. The CDR3 is 16 residues long. The J segment lost 10 bases and the V segment lost 3 bases, leaving 11 bases of the junction unmatched. The chain's CDR3 is CASSEIGLAGRGEQFF. CDR3 sequence (DNA): TGTGCCAGCAGCGAAATCGGACTAGCGGGACGGGGGGAGCAGTTCTTC.

This clonotype was found a few times. V and J are TRBV4-3 and TRBJ1-1; 8 bases fit TRBD1. The CDR3 runs 17 residues. CDR1 is LGHNA and CDR2 is YSLEER in the germline V gene. Losses at the gene ends were 2 bases for V and 0 bases for J; bases not matched to a gene: 8. CDR3 in DNA: TGCGCCAGCAGCCAACGGACAGGGACCCTCATGAACACTGAAGCTTTCTTT. Translation: CASSQRTGTLMNTEAFF.

This clonotype turned up a few times. This chain connects TRBV7-2 to TRBJ2-2, with unresolved D. The V and J ends lost 0 bases and 6 bases respectively, with 5 bases between them. Germline CDR1 reads SGHTA; CDR2 reads FQGNSA. CDR3 length: 13 amino acids. The CDR3 region has the DNA TGTGCCAGCAGCTTAGCAACAGCCGGGGAGCTGTTTTTT. Translated, it gives CASSLATAGELFF.

The V call is TRBV6-2 or TRBV6-3, the J call TRBJ2-1; 7 bases map to TRBD2. The CDR3 totals 16 residues. Germline CDR1 reads MNHEY; CDR2 reads SVGEGT. Germline trimming cut 4 bases from V and 7 bases from J; bases unmatched to any gene: 13. As DNA, the CDR3 is TGTGCCAGCAGTTTCGCCCCTAGCGGAGTTATAAATGAGCAGTTCTTC. Encoded protein: CASSFAPSGVINEQFF.

The chain recombines TRBV7-3 with TRBJ2-3; D gene unclear. The CDR3 is 15 amino acids. The germline V and J ends were trimmed by 5 bases and 1 base, with 13 bases remaining between them. Germline CDR1 reads SGHTA; CDR2 reads FQGTGA. The CDR3 region has the DNA TGTGCCAGCAGCCGCAAGGGAATAGGCACAGATACGCAGTATTTT. Amino acids: CASSRKGIGTDTQYF.

This clonotype was recorded at least ten times. The chain combines TRBV28 with TRBJ2-7; D might be TRBD1 or TRBD2, each matching 6 bases. Germline V lookup: CDR1 MDHEN, CDR2 SYDVKM. V was shortened by 5 bases and J by 3 bases, with 17 bases between the two germline ends. The CDR3 consists of 15 residues. CDR3 nucleotides: TGTGCCAGCAGTCCACGGAGGGGGATTATCTACGAGCAGTACTTC. This gives the protein CASSPRRGIIYEQYF. The full variable domain, with the rest looked up from reference TRBV28 and TRBJ2-7, is DVKVTQSSRYLVKRTGEKVFLECVQDMDHENMFWYRQDPGLGLRLIYFSYDVKMKEKGDIPEGYSVSREKKERFSLILESASTNQTSMYLCASSPRRGIIYEQYFGPGTRLTVT.

This clonotype occurred many times. The chain couples TRBV7-9 to TRBJ1-4, with D possibly matching TRBD1 (6 bases). CDR1 is SEHNR, CDR2 FQNEAQ, per germline (reference sequence). V lost 4 bases, J lost 0 bases, and 12 bases lay in between. CDR3 length equals 16 residues. The chain's CDR3 is CASSSGRGATNEKLFF. The CDR3 nucleotides read TGTGCCAGCAGCTCGGGCAGGGGAGCAACTAATGAAAAACTGTTTTTT.

This clonotype was seen many times. This chain uses TRBV7-3 with TRBJ1-1, with TRBD1 as a possible D gene (5 bases). The CDR3 is made up of 15 amino acids. The germline V gene has CDR1 SGHTA and CDR2 FQGTGA. The V gene lost 2 bases and the J gene lost 2 bases, with 12 bases spanning the gap. CDR3 amino acids: CASSLFAGSNTEAFF. As DNA, the CDR3 is TGTGCCAGCAGCTTATTCGCAGGGAGTAACACTGAAGCTTTCTTT. The entire variable domain, with the rest obtained from reference TRBV7-3 and TRBJ1-1, is as follows: GAGVSQTPSNKVTEKGKYVELRCDPISGHTALYWYRQSLGQGPEFLIYFQGTGAADDSGLPNDRFFAVRPEGSVSTLKIQRTERGDSAVYLCASSLFAGSNTEAFFGQGTRLTVV.

This clonotype was observed at least ten times. The chain links TRBV7-2 to TRBJ2-4; 14 bases are a match to TRBD2. CDR3 size: 18 residues. Germline CDR1 reads SGHTA; CDR2 reads FQGNSA. Germline trimming cut 2 bases from V and 2 bases from J; bases unmatched to any gene: 5. CDR3 amino acids: CASSLKGLAGASKNIQYF. CDR3 nucleotides: TGTGCCAGCAGCTTAAAGGGACTAGCGGGGGCGTCCAAAAACATTCAGTACTTC.

This clonotype was counted between two and nine times. V and J are TRBV25-1 and TRBJ2-3; possible D gene TRBD2, 5 bases. CDR1 MGHDK and CDR2 SYGVNS come from the germline V gene. This CDR3 contains 17 residues. V lost 2 bases and J 1 base, leaving 16 bases between the germline ends. CDR3 region: CASSEGSTGIGTDTQYF. The CDR3 bases are TGTGCCAGCAGTGAAGGTTCTACGGGAATAGGCACAGATACGCAGTATTTT.

This clonotype appeared a few times. The chain recombines TRBV9 with TRBJ2-3, with TRBD2 matching 8 bases. The germline V gene encodes CDR1 SGDLS and CDR2 YYNGEE. The junction had 9 bases not matched to a gene; V was cut back by 3 bases and J by 6 bases. The CDR3 is 15 residues long. The CDR3 sequence is CASSASLSGSDTQYF. As DNA, the CDR3 is TGTGCCAGCAGCGCCAGCCTCAGCGGGAGTGATACGCAGTATTTT. The entire variable domain, with the rest obtained from reference TRBV9 and TRBJ2-3, is as follows: DSGVTQTPKHLITATGQRVTLRCSPRSGDLSVYWYQQSLDQGLQFLIQYYNGEERAKGNILERFSAQQFPDLHSELNLSSLELGDSALYFCASSASLSGSDTQYFGPGTRLTVL.

In its sample, this clonotype was seen a few times. The V gene is TRBV6-1, the J gene TRBJ2-7, with D perhaps TRBD1 (7 bases). The CDR3 covers 15 residues. CDR1 is MNHNS and CDR2 is SASEGT in the germline V gene. V lost 6 bases and J lost 4, with 19 bases in between. Here the CDR3 DNA reads TGTGCCAGCAGCGTACTCGGCGGGACAGTTTACGAGCAGTACTTC. Its translation: CASSVLGGTVYEQYF.

This clonotype occurred many times. The chain combines TRBV29-1 with TRBJ2-1; D unclear. V was pared by 4 bases and J by 7 bases, with 8 bases between. The germline CDR1 and CDR2 sequences are SQVTM and ANQGSEA. The CDR3 has 11 residues. The CDR3 DNA follows: TGCAGCGTTGTGGAAGGGAATGAGCAGTTCTTC. Translating gives CSVVEGNEQFF.

This rearrangement joins TRBV6-8 to TRBJ2-3; 14 bases match TRBD2. Unmatched junction bases numbered 9, after V lost 5 bases and J lost 2 bases. Germline-derived CDR1 and CDR2 are MNHGY and SAAAGT. This CDR3 spans 18 amino acids. The chain's CDR3 is CASSTPGLAGVNTDTQYF. As DNA, the CDR3 is TGTGCCAGCAGTACACCGGGACTAGCGGGAGTGAACACAGATACGCAGTATTTT.

In this sample, this clonotype turned up many times. The CDR3, as DNA: TGTGCCAGCAGCCTAGGGACGGCATTACGAGGAGAGACCCAGTACTTC. Protein sequence: CASSLGTALRGETQYF. This sequence joins TRBV7-2 and TRBJ2-5, with D perhaps assigned TRBD1 or TRBD2 (5 bases each). Germline-derived CDR1 and CDR2 are SGHTA and FQGNSA. The CDR3 has 16 residues. Trimming left V 5 bases short and J 4 bases short, with 20 bases between.